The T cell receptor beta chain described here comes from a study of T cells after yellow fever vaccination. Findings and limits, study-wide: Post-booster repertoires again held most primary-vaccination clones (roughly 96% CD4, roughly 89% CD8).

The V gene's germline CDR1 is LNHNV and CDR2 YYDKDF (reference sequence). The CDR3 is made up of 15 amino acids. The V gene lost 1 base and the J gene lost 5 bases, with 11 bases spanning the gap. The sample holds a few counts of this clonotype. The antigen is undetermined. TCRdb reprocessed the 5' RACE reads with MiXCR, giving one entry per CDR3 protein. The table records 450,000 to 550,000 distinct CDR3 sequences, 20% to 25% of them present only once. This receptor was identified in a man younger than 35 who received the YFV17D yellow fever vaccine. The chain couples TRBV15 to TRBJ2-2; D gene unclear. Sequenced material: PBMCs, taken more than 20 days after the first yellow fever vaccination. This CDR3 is CATSRVKEQTGELFF. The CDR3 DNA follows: TGTGCCACCAGCAGAGTTAAGGAGCAAACCGGGGAGCTGTTTTTT.